This TCR beta chain comes out of a study of human T cells and chemical hapten exposure. Study at large: Sensitization was performed using 2% DPC on a 2 cm by 2 cm upper inner arm skin site.

In TCRdb, the RACE reads were re-called with MiXCR into one record per CDR3 protein. The sample comprises 150,000 to 200,000 distinct CDR3 sequences, about a fifth of which are singletons, and about 7% rests with the top ten. CDR1 and CDR2 from the germline V gene are MDHEN and SYDVKM. Trimming took 9 bases from V and 0 from J, leaving 12 bases between them. The length of the CDR3 is 14 residues. This clonotype has at least ten counts. Regarding time point: patch test 1, 2 weeks after DPC sensitization. Described treatment: therapeutic diphenylcyclopropenone sensitization with weekly scalp DPC. Material: whole blood, obtained in connection with sensitization to the hapten diphenylcyclopropenone (DPC). The receptor's source is a woman between 45 and 60 years old with alopecia areata. Some clones in this sample may be carry-over from other donors' samples. The rearrangement links TRBV28 to TRBJ1-3; D possibly corresponds to TRBD1 (5 bases). DNA for the CDR3: TGTGCCAGTTTGGACATTAACTCTGGAAACACCATATATTTT. Encoded protein: CASLDINSGNTIYF.